A single sample is the source of the 21 T cell receptor beta chains below, sequenced in a study of human T cells and chemical hapten exposure. Using its own MiXCR run on the RACE reads, TCRdb lists one record per CDR3 protein. The table lists 87,000 or so distinct CDR3 sequences, 8% to 10% of them singletons. Time point: pre-sensitization, week 0. Treatment of the sample: therapeutic diphenylcyclopropenone sensitization with weekly scalp DPC. Source: whole blood, taken in connection with sensitization to the hapten diphenylcyclopropenone (DPC). These receptors were taken from a woman aged 40 to 50 with alopecia areata. Some clones in this sample may be carry-over from other donors' samples.

This clonotype was counted many times. The V call is TRBV11-2, the J call TRBJ1-5; D not resolved. Germline-derived CDR1 and CDR2 are SGHAT and FQNNGV. Trimming removed 0 bases from V and 4 bases from J, with 7 bases in between. The CDR3 has 14 amino acids. The CDR3 region has the DNA TGTGCCAGCAGCTTAGATGGGGTAAATCAGCCCCAGCATTTT. Protein sequence: CASSLDGVNQPQHF.

The chain links TRBV12-3 or TRBV12-4 to TRBJ1-5, with TRBD1 matching 7 bases. The trim removed 6 bases at V and 5 bases at J, leaving 1 base unmatched. This CDR3 region has 12 residues. This CDR3 is CASRGTDQPQHF. The CDR3 coding sequence is TGTGCCAGCAGAGGGACAGATCAGCCCCAGCATTTT.

This clonotype was recorded many times. V is TRBV6-2 or TRBV6-3 and J is TRBJ2-5, with D maybe TRBD2 (7 bases). The CDR3 has 17 residues. The V end was cut by 0 bases, the J end by 1 base, with 15 bases between. The germline gives CDR1 MNHEY, CDR2 SVGEGT. As DNA, the CDR3 is TGTGCCAGCAGTTACTCGATGTCGGGGGGCATCCAAGAGACCCAGTACTTC. Amino acid sequence: CASSYSMSGGIQETQYF.

This chain connects TRBV3-1 to TRBJ2-1; D is ambiguous. Germline assignment: CDR1 LGHDT and CDR2 YNNKEL (reference sequence). The CDR3 has 12 residues. Between the trimmed V and J ends, which lost 4 bases and 8 bases, there was a span of 9 bases. For the CDR3, the DNA is TGTGCCAGCAGCCTGGTGGGGTATGAGCAGTTCTTC. Protein product: CASSLVGYEQFF.

This clonotype appeared a few times. The J gene is TRBJ1-1, the V gene TRBV6-5, with TRBD1 as a possible D gene (5 bases). The V gene's germline CDR1 is MNHEY and CDR2 SVGAGI. The CDR3 contains 14 residues. V lost 2 bases to trimming and J lost 4 bases, with 11 bases between them. The CDR3 DNA is TGTGCCAGCAGTTACGCGGGGCGTCGCACTGAAGCTTTCTTT. Translation gives CASSYAGRRTEAFF.

This clonotype was seen a handful of times. The chain couples TRBV6-5 to TRBJ2-7; perhaps TRBD2 as D (5 bases). Trimming took off 4 bases at V and 4 bases at J, with 11 bases between the two ends. CDR3 length: 13 amino acids. The V gene's germline CDR1 is MNHEY and CDR2 SVGAGI. The CDR3 nucleotides are TGTGCCAGCAGTTCCGGCTGGGAGTACGAGCAGTACTTC. It yields the protein CASSSGWEYEQYF.

In its sample, this clonotype was seen many times. The rearrangement joins TRBV7-8 to TRBJ1-2; D may be TRBD1 (6 bases). The CDR3 loop spans 15 amino acids. Per the germline V gene, CDR1 is SGHVS and CDR2 is FQNEAQ. Trimming pared 8 bases from V and 4 bases from J, leaving 20 bases between. DNA for the CDR3: TGTGCCAGCGCCCCCCAGGGGCAGAGCGTCTATGGCTACACCTTC. Its translation: CASAPQGQSVYGYTF.

This clonotype showed up just a few times. The J gene is TRBJ2-2, the V gene TRBV6-2 or TRBV6-3; D is ambiguous. This CDR3 region has 11 residues. CDR1 and CDR2 from the germline V gene are MNHEY and SVGEGT. V dropped 6 bases and J dropped 3 bases, with 2 bases sitting between them. The CDR3 bases are TGTGCCAGCAGGGACACCGGGGAGCTGTTTTTT. Translated: CASRDTGELFF.

This clonotype was detected ten times or more. The chain carries TRBV5-1 and TRBJ2-2; D gene uncertain. This CDR3 has 15 amino acids. The germline V gene encodes CDR1 SGHRS and CDR2 YFSETQ. The V end was cut by 0 bases, the J end by 2 bases, with 8 bases between. CDR3 sequence (DNA): TGCGCCAGCAGCTTGGCGGCCAGTAACACCGGGGAGCTGTTTTTT. This translates into CASSLAASNTGELFF.

On this clonotype itself: A read error may be the cause here, since a much bigger clone is one base away. The rearrangement uses TRBV7-6 and TRBJ2-4; the match to TRBD1 covers 7 bases. The CDR3 runs 16 residues. Germline CDR1 reads SGHVS; CDR2 reads FNYEAQ. With V trimmed by 4 bases and J by 3 bases, 9 bases remained unmatched. In DNA form, the CDR3 reads TGTGCCAGCAGCTCACGGACAGGATTAGTCAAAAACATTCAGTACTTC. It yields the protein CASSSRTGLVKNIQYF.

This clonotype turned up a few times. This chain connects TRBV5-5 to TRBJ2-7; either TRBD1 or TRBD2 may fit D (5 bases each). This CDR3 spans 16 amino acids. Germline CDR1 is SGHKS and CDR2 is YYEKEE (reference sequence). V was clipped by 3 bases and J by 4 bases, with 20 bases between them. The CDR3 DNA follows: TGTGCCAGCAGCTCGGGCCTCACGGGGCGACAATACGAGCAGTACTTC. Translated, it gives CASSSGLTGRQYEQYF. The entire variable domain, with the rest obtained from reference TRBV5-5 and TRBJ2-7, is as follows: DAGVTQSPTHLIKTRGQQVTLRCSPISGHKSVSWYQQVLGQGPQFIFQYYEKEERGRGNFPDRFSARQFPNYSSELNVNALLLGDSALYLCASSSGLTGRQYEQYFGPGTRLTVT.

This clonotype came up many times. This chain joins TRBV12-3 or TRBV12-4 and TRBJ2-1, with a possible D match to TRBD2 (5 bases). The CDR3 consists of 11 residues. V was trimmed by 5 bases and J by 10 bases, leaving 9 bases between them. For the CDR3, the DNA is TGTGCCAGCAGTCGCACGGGGGAGCAGTTCTTC. This translates into CASSRTGEQFF.

This clonotype was seen at least ten times. This chain's CDR3 is CASSVQVMNTEAFF. Here the CDR3 DNA reads TGTGCCAGCAGCGTACAGGTTATGAACACTGAAGCTTTCTTT. This chain connects TRBV9 to TRBJ1-1; the D is unclear. CDR3 size: 14 residues. V was trimmed by 1 base and J by 0 bases, leaving 7 bases between them. Germline CDR1 SGDLS, CDR2 YYNGEE.

This clonotype was detected ten times or more. The genes are TRBV7-2 and TRBJ1-2; D perhaps matches TRBD1 (5 bases). The V end was cut by 1 base, the J end by 8 bases, with 17 bases between. The CDR3 consists of 15 residues. Germline lookup yields CDR1 SGHTA and CDR2 FQGNSA. CDR3 in amino acids: CASSLVRALGSGYTF. The CDR3, as DNA: TGTGCCAGCAGCTTAGTCAGGGCTCTAGGATCAGGCTACACCTTC.

This clonotype was recorded many times. This rearrangement joins TRBV9 to TRBJ2-4, with 8 positions matching TRBD2. The CDR3 runs 16 residues. CDR1 is SGDLS and CDR2 is YYNGEE in the germline V gene. The trim removed 0 bases at V and 1 base at J, leaving 3 bases unmatched. CDR3 DNA: TGTGCCAGCAGCGTAGCCCCGGGGGGGGCCAAAAACATTCAGTACTTC. Its protein product is CASSVAPGGAKNIQYF.

This clonotype has at least ten counts. V usage is TRBV28 and J usage is TRBJ2-7; D may match TRBD1 or TRBD2 (6 bases each). The germline V and J ends were trimmed by 2 bases and 6 bases, with 17 bases remaining between them. The CDR3 totals 15 residues. Germline assignment: CDR1 MDHEN and CDR2 SYDVKM. The CDR3 DNA reads as TGTGCCAGCAGTTTAGGAGGGGGGCGGTCGTCCGAGCAGTACTTC. Its protein is CASSLGGGRSSEQYF.

This clonotype was counted ten times or more. The J gene is TRBJ1-5, the V gene TRBV11-2, with D unclear. There are 15 residues in the CDR3. Germline V CDR1 and CDR2: SGHAT, FQNNGV. Trimming took off 3 bases at V and 3 bases at J, with 12 bases between the two ends. This CDR3 reads CASSFPPRPNQPQHF. The CDR3 DNA sequence: TGTGCCAGCAGCTTCCCACCCAGGCCCAATCAGCCCCAGCATTTT.

This clonotype was seen more than once but under ten times. The chain carries TRBV5-1 and TRBJ2-3; 9 positions agree with TRBD1. Germline CDR1 SGHRS, CDR2 YFSETQ. This CDR3 region has 15 residues. Trimming took 0 bases from V and 8 from J; bases not matched to a gene: 7. CDR3 sequence reads: CASSLDPGQGRTQYF. In nucleotides, the CDR3 is TGCGCCAGCAGCTTGGACCCGGGACAGGGACGTACGCAGTATTTT.

The V gene is TRBV7-8, the J gene TRBJ1-6, with TRBD1 matching 7 bases. Germline-derived CDR1 and CDR2 are SGHVS and FQNEAQ. V lost 5 bases, J lost 0 bases, and 13 bases stayed unmatched. The CDR3 consists of 19 residues. The CDR3 protein is CASSARMDRQSSYNSPLHF. The DNA for the CDR3 is TGTGCCAGCAGCGCCAGAATGGACAGGCAGAGCTCCTATAATTCACCCCTCCACTTT.

This clonotype occurred a few times. The chain joins TRBV5-1 to TRBJ2-5; possible D gene TRBD2, 6 bases. The CDR3 runs to 15 residues. Germline CDR1 SGHRS, CDR2 YFSETQ. V dropped 6 bases and J dropped 1 base, with 16 bases sitting between them. CDR3 residues: CASTDGGALQETQYF. The CDR3 nucleotides read TGCGCCAGCACTGATGGAGGGGCCCTCCAAGAGACCCAGTACTTC.

This rearrangement joins TRBV12-3 or TRBV12-4 to TRBJ1-5; 7 bases match TRBD1. CDR3 length: 13 residues. V trimming: 8 bases; J trimming: 7 bases; junction bases outside the gene matches: 8. The CDR3 is CASGTGDHQPQHF. CDR3 nucleotide sequence: TGTGCCAGCGGTACAGGGGATCACCAGCCCCAGCATTTT.